Given below is one TCR beta chain in context. The germline V and J ends were trimmed by 3 bases and 3 bases, with 18 bases remaining between them. Germline V gives CDR1 SGHNT, CDR2 YENEEA. This CDR3 has 17 residues. This sample is part of a study of blood T cell repertoires in COVID-19. Study summary: Sites in the United States, Italy and Spain provided acute and convalescent COVID-19 samples. T cells, B-cell-depleted T cells, or PBMCs supplied cDNA or gDNA.

Methods used by the authors: Estimation of nucleated cell counts relied on the amplification of reference gene primers. Clones were read by immunoSEQ multiplex PCR, and TCRdb kept only the in-frame ones, dropping some. From that table come the V and J calls and clone size; the DNA was used to work out D and trimming. Here the sample spans about 130,000 clones, 88% being singletons. Input material: peripheral blood. This chain links TRBV11-3 with TRBJ2-1, with a tentative D call TRBD2 (5 bases). This sequence originates from a man aged 45-60 years with acute or convalescent COVID-19. CDR3 nucleotides: TGTGCCAGCAGCTTCGCGACCGGACTGGCCGTCTACAATGAGCAGTTCTTC. Translation: CASSFATGLAVYNEQFF.